Below, one T cell receptor beta chain is given with its context. Repertoires were generated with immunoSEQ multiplex PCR, while TCRdb's copy carries only in-frame clones and drops some. This table has over 75,000 clones, roughly 93% appearing once. Germline lookup yields CDR1 MNHNY and CDR2 SVGAGI (reference sequence). V was pared by 8 bases and J by 2 bases, with 13 bases between. The CDR3 extends over 14 amino acids. The source of the sample is a study of OX40 agonist ivuxolimab in advanced cancers. The receptor's source is an adult with an advanced solid tumor such as melanoma, head and neck, liver or kidney cancer. J is TRBJ1-5 and V is TRBV6-6; tentative D call: TRBD1 (5 bases). The sequenced sample was CD4+ or CD8+ T cells sorted from blood, obtained in a trial of the OX40 agonist ivuxolimab. The chain's CDR3 is CASLGGGGNQPQHF. For the CDR3, the DNA is TGTGCCAGCCTCGGGGGGGGTGGCAATCAGCCCCAGCATTTT.